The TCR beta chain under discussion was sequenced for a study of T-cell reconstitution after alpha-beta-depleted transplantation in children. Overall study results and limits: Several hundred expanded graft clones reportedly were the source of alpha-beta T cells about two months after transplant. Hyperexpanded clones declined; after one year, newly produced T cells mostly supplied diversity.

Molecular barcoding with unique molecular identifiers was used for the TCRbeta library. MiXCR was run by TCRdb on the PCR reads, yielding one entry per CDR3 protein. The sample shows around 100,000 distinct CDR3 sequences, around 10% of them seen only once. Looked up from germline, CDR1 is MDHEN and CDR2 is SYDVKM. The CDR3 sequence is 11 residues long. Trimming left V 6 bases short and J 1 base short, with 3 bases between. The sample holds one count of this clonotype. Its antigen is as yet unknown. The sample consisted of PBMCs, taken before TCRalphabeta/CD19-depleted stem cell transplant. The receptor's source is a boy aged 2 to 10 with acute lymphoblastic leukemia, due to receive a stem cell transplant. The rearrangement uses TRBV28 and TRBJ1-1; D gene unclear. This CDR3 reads CASRGNTEAFF. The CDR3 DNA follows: TGTGCCAGCAGAGGGAACACTGAAGCTTTCTTT. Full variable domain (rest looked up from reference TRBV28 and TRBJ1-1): DVKVTQSSRYLVKRTGEKVFLECVQDMDHENMFWYRQDPGLGLRLIYFSYDVKMKEKGDIPEGYSVSREKKERFSLILESASTNQTSMYLCASRGNTEAFFGQGTRLTVV.